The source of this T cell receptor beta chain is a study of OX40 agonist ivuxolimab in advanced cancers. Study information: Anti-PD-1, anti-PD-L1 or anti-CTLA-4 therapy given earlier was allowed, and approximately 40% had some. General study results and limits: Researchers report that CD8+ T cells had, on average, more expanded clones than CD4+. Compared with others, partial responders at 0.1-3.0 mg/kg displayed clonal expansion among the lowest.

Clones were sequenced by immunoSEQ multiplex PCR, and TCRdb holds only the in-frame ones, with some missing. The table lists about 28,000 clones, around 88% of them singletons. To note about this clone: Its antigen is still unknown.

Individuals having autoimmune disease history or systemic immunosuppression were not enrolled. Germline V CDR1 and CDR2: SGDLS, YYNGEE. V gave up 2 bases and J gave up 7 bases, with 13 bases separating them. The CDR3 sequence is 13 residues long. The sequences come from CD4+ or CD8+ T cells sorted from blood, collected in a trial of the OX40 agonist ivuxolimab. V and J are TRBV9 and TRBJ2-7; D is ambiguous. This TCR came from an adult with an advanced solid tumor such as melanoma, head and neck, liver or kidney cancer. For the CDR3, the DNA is TGTGCCAGCAGCGTTGACTTCAAGGGAGAGCAGTACTTC. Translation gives CASSVDFKGEQYF.